The 7 T cell receptor beta chains below were found in one sample sequenced in a study of OX40 agonist ivuxolimab in advanced cancers. Assay used: immunoSEQ multiplex PCR; TCRdb lists only in-frame clones, some missing. The table includes about 62,000 clones, 85% detected once. Sequenced material: CD4+ or CD8+ T cells sorted from blood, taken in a trial of the OX40 agonist ivuxolimab. All receptors come from an adult with an advanced solid tumor such as melanoma, head and neck, liver or kidney cancer.

In this sample, this clone turned up a few times. The chain combines TRBV19 with TRBJ1-1; no definite D call. This CDR3 has 13 residues. The germline V gene has CDR1 LNHDA and CDR2 SQIVND (reference sequence). V lost 4 bases and J lost 1, with 7 bases in between. CDR3 residues: CASSTNWNTEAFF. CDR3 DNA sequence: TGTGCCAGTAGTACCAACTGGAACACTGAAGCTTTCTTT.

The chain joins TRBV7-8 to TRBJ1-2; tentatively, D is TRBD1 (5 bases). The CDR3 covers 13 residues. Germline lookup yields CDR1 SGHVS and CDR2 FQNEAQ. The V gene lost 1 base and the J gene lost 3 bases, with 6 bases spanning the gap. CDR3 region: CASSLGGDYGYTF. The CDR3 region has the DNA TGTGCCAGCAGCTTAGGAGGGGACTATGGCTACACCTTC.

This chain uses TRBV30 with TRBJ2-1, with 8 bases identical to TRBD2. Germline V gene lookup returns CDR1 GTSNPN and CDR2 SVGIG (reference sequence). The CDR3 loop spans 18 amino acids. Trimming cost V 0 bases and J 0 bases; bases outside gene matches: 10. The CDR3 loop is CAWSVNSGAASSYNEQFF. CDR3 sequence (DNA): TGTGCCTGGAGTGTAAATAGCGGGGCAGCCAGCTCCTACAATGAGCAGTTCTTC.

This chain uses TRBV5-1 with TRBJ2-2; D not certain. Germline values: CDR1 SGHRS, CDR2 YFSETQ. The CDR3 runs to 15 residues. V shed 4 bases and J shed 0 bases, with 10 bases lying between them. The CDR3 loop is CASSGSLANTGELFF. Here the CDR3 DNA reads TGCGCCAGCAGCGGCAGTTTGGCGAACACCGGGGAGCTGTTTTTT.

This clone was recorded a few times. Other DNA sequences in this specimen translate into the identical CDR3. The chain recombines TRBV7-9 with TRBJ1-5; D uncertain. Trimming cost V 5 bases and J 5 bases, with 7 bases left between them. Germline CDR1 and CDR2: SEHNR and FQNEAQ (reference sequence). This CDR3 spans 12 amino acids. The chain's CDR3 is CASSRGDQPQHF. The CDR3 bases are TGTGCCAGCAGCCGCGGAGATCAGCCCCAGCATTTT.

This chain uses TRBV10-3 with TRBJ2-3; no reliable D call. CDR1 and CDR2 (germline): ENHRY, SYGVKD. V was trimmed by 0 bases and J by 4 bases, leaving 11 bases between them. The CDR3 totals 15 residues. The CDR3 loop reads CAISESSDFADTQYF. CDR3 in DNA: TGTGCCATCAGTGAGTCGTCGGATTTCGCAGATACGCAGTATTTT.

V usage is TRBV10-3 and J usage is TRBJ1-3; 7 nucleotides agree with TRBD1. The V segment lost 10 bases and the J segment 0 bases; nucleotides outside the gene matches: 3. Germline CDR1 is ENHRY and CDR2 is SYGVKD. This CDR3 spans 13 amino acids. CDR3 sequence reads: CATQGGSGNTIYF. As DNA, the CDR3 is TGTGCCACCCAGGGGGGCTCTGGAAACACCATATATTTT.